This TCR beta chain came from a study of T cell responses to AZD1222 COVID-19 vaccine. Study outcomes and limitations: Scientists sampled the repertoires only once the peak T cell response had passed. At 160-218 and 743-854, vaccine-associated CD4 TCRs were dominant, and they spanned spike. A mostly white British donor set with more females was recruited, and clonal diversity was possibly underestimated.

Germline CDR1 MNHNY, CDR2 SVGAGI (reference sequence). CDR3 size: 14 residues. Trimming pared 0 bases from V and 7 bases from J, leaving 10 bases between. A word on this clone: Its target is not known.

The method was immunoSEQ multiplex PCR; TCRdb's version includes in-frame clones alone and lacks a portion of them. Of around 100,000 clones listed, around nine tenths are singletons. Sequencing was performed on peripheral blood, taken 28 days after the second AZD1222 dose. This receptor was obtained from an adult who received the AZD1222 COVID-19 vaccine. The chain recombines TRBV6-6 with TRBJ2-1; D unresolved. The CDR3 DNA sequence: TGTGCCAGCAGTTACTCGATCCGATTTAATGAGCAGTTCTTC. Protein sequence: CASSYSIRFNEQFF.